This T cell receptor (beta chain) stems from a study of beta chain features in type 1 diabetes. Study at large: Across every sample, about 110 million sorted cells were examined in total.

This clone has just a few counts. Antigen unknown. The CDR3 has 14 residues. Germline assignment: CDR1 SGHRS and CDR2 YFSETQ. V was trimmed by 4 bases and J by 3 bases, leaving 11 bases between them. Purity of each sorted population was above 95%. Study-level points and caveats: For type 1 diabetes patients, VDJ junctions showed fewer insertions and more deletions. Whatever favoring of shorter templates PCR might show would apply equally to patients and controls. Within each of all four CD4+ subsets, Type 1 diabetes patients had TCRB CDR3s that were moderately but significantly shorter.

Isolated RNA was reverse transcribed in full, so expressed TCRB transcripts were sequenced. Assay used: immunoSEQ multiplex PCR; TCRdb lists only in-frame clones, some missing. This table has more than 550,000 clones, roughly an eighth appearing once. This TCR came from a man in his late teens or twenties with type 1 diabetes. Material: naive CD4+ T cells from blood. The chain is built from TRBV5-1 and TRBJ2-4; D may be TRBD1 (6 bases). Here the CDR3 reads CASSPEDSKNIQYF. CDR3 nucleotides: TGCGCCAGCAGCCCTGAGGACAGCAAAAACATTCAGTACTTC.